This entry lists 13 T cell receptor beta chains sequenced from one sample in a study of T cell responses to AZD1222 COVID-19 vaccine. This table comes from immunoSEQ multiplex PCR, and its TCRdb copy is limited to in-frame clones, with some not included. The sample includes under 170,000 clones, 94% seen only once; the top ten take roughly 1.3%. This specimen consisted of peripheral blood, obtained on day 0 of AZD1222 vaccination. These receptor sequences come from an adult in good health.

V is TRBV27 and J is TRBJ1-1; D is ambiguous. The CDR3 spans 13 residues. V was trimmed by 2 bases and J by 0 bases, leaving 4 bases between them. Germline V gives CDR1 MNHEY, CDR2 SMNVEV (reference sequence). The CDR3 DNA reads TGTGCCAGCAGTTTAAATCTGAACACTGAAGCTTTCTTT. Its translation: CASSLNLNTEAFF.

The chain is built from TRBV7-7 and TRBJ2-2; the D gene is possibly TRBD1 (5 bases). V gave up 5 bases and J gave up 6 bases, with 7 bases separating them. CDR1 SSHAT and CDR2 FNYEAQ come from the germline V gene (reference sequence). The CDR3 has 12 residues. In DNA, the CDR3 is TGTGCCAGCAGCCAAGGGGCCGGGGAGCTGTTTTTT. Its protein is CASSQGAGELFF. The complete variable domain, with remaining parts taken from reference TRBV7-7 and TRBJ2-2, reads GAGVSQSPRYKVTKRGQDVTLRCDPISSHATLYWYQQALGQGPEFLTYFNYEAQPDKSGLPSDRFSAERPEGSISTLTIQRTEQRDSAMYRCASSQGAGELFFGEGSRLTVL.

The chain has TRBV6-5 and TRBJ2-1; 10 bases match TRBD1. This CDR3 is 15 amino acids long. Germline CDR1 and CDR2: MNHEY and SVGAGI. Trimming took 6 bases from V and 4 from J; bases not matched to a gene: 6. CDR3: CASRVDRGQYNEQFF. The CDR3 nucleotides are TGTGCCAGCAGGGTTGACAGGGGGCAATACAATGAGCAGTTCTTC.

This chain uses TRBV7-3 with TRBJ2-3; D gene ambiguous. Deletions cut 0 bases from V and 2 bases from J, with 9 bases between. CDR1 is SGHTA and CDR2 is FQGTGA in the germline V gene. CDR3 size: 15 residues. The CDR3: CASSLTWRLTDTQYF. The CDR3 DNA follows: TGTGCCAGCAGCTTAACTTGGCGGCTCACAGATACGCAGTATTTT.

The rearrangement links TRBV5-4 to TRBJ1-1; a possible D gene is TRBD1 (5 bases). The V gene lost 3 bases and the J gene lost 8 bases, with 23 bases spanning the gap. Germline V gives CDR1 SGHNT, CDR2 YYREEE (reference sequence). CDR3 length equals 16 residues. The CDR3 spells CASSWGGRNSYQEAFF. The CDR3 nucleotides read TGTGCCAGCAGCTGGGGGGGGAGAAACTCTTACCAAGAAGCTTTCTTT. The full variable domain, in which reference TRBV5-4 and TRBJ1-1 provide the parts outside the CDR3, is ETGVTQSPTHLIKTRGQQVTLRCSSQSGHNTVSWYQQALGQGPQFIFQYYREEENGRGNFPPRFSGLQFPNYSSELNVNALELDDSALYLCASSWGGRNSYQEAFFGQGTRLTVV.

The chain links TRBV27 to TRBJ1-2; a weak D match, TRBD1 (6 bases). Germline lookup yields CDR1 MNHEY and CDR2 SMNVEV (reference sequence). The V gene lost 7 bases and the J gene lost 7 bases, with 16 bases spanning the gap. The CDR3 length is 13 residues. CDR3 residues: CASKLQGSPGYTF. In DNA form, the CDR3 reads TGTGCCAGCAAATTACAGGGTTCCCCTGGCTACACCTTC.

The table lists this clone with many counts. The chain joins TRBV27 to TRBJ2-7, with D unclear. V was shortened by 7 bases and J by 3 bases, with 4 bases between the two germline ends. The CDR3 is made up of 10 amino acids. CDR1 and CDR2 (germline): MNHEY, SMNVEV (reference sequence). The CDR3 here is CASTLYEQYV. In DNA form, the CDR3 reads TGTGCCAGCACCCTCTACGAGCAGTACGTC.

The rearrangement uses TRBV2 and TRBJ2-1; TRBD2 aligns across 7 bases. The ends lost 5 bases at V and 12 bases at J; junction bases unmatched: 10. The CDR3 covers 13 residues. Germline V CDR1 and CDR2: SNHLY, FYNNEI. CDR3 sequence: CASSWTRNHPQFF. DNA of the CDR3: TGTGCCAGCAGTTGGACTAGAAACCACCCGCAGTTCTTC.

The V call is TRBV7-3, the J call TRBJ2-2; tentatively, D is TRBD1 (5 bases). V dropped 6 bases and J dropped 4 bases, with 18 bases sitting between them. CDR1 and CDR2 from the germline V gene are SGHTA and FQGTGA. CDR3 size: 16 residues. The DNA for the CDR3 is TGTGCCAGCAGTCCACAGGCCGGTTACGCCACCGGGGAGCTGTTTTTT. It specifies CASSPQAGYATGELFF.

The chain combines TRBV9 with TRBJ2-1; D not certain. CDR1 is SGDLS, CDR2 YYNGEE, per germline. Trimming cost V 0 bases and J 9 bases, with 13 bases left between them. The CDR3 runs 14 residues. CDR3 nucleotide sequence: TGTGCCAGCAGCGTAGTGGGGTCGGGCGGTGAGCAGTTCTTC. Its translation: CASSVVGSGGEQFF.

The chain uses TRBV5-5 and TRBJ2-1; 8 bases agree with TRBD2. V gave up 9 bases and J gave up 0 bases; unmatched junction bases: 11. The germline V gene encodes CDR1 SGHKS and CDR2 YYEKEE (reference sequence). The CDR3 sequence is 16 residues long. Here the CDR3 reads CATMTSAVSSYNEQFF. The CDR3 DNA reads as TGTGCCACTATGACTAGCGCGGTAAGCTCCTACAATGAGCAGTTCTTC.

The rearrangement uses TRBV11-3 and TRBJ2-3; TRBD2 matches 13 bases. Germline V lookup: CDR1 SGHNT, CDR2 YENEEA. The CDR3 spans 16 residues. The V and J ends lost 4 bases and 4 bases, in that order; junction bases with no gene match: 5. CDR3: CASSSGLAGFSDTQYF. The DNA for the CDR3 is TGTGCCAGCAGCTCGGGACTAGCGGGATTCTCAGATACGCAGTATTTT.

The CDR3 is CASSQFTDTQYF. DNA of the CDR3: TGTGCCAGCAGCCAATTTACAGATACGCAGTATTTT. V and J are TRBV21-1 and TRBJ2-3; the table's TRBD1 call for D was not verified on the DNA. TRBV21-1 is labeled a pseudogene. The CDR3 covers 12 residues.